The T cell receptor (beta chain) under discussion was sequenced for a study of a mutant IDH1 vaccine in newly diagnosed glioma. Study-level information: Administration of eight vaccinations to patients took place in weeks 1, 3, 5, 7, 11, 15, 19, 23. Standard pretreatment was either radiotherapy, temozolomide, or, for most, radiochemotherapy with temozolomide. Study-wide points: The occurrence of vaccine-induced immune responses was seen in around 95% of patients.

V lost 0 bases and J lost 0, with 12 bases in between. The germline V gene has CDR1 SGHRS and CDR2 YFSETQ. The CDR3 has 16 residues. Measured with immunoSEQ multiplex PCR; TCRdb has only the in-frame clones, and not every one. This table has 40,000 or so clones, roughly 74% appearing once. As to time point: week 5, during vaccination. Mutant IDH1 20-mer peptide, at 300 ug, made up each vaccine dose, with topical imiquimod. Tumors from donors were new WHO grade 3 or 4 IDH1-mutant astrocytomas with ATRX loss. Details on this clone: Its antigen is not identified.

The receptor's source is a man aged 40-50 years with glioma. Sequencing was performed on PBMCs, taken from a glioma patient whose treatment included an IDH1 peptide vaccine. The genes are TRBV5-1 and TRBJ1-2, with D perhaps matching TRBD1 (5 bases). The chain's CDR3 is CASSLGRQSANYGYTF. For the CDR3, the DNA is TGCGCCAGCAGCTTGGGCAGACAGAGCGCTAACTATGGCTACACCTTC.